The source of this T cell receptor (beta chain) is a study of blood T cell repertoires in COVID-19. The wider study: T cells, B-cell-depleted T cells, or PBMCs supplied cDNA or gDNA.

The germline gives CDR1 MNHEY, CDR2 SMNVEV (reference sequence). Trimming at V came to 4 bases and at J to 3 bases, leaving 9 bases not matched to a gene. CDR3 size: 16 residues. TCRdb's table, derived via immunoSEQ multiplex PCR, lists solely in-frame clones and lacks some. The table has over 300,000 clones, 83% seen once. The TCR originated in a woman aged 45-65 years with acute or convalescent COVID-19. Sequencing input: peripheral blood. V usage is TRBV27 and J usage is TRBJ1-1, with 9 nucleotides matching TRBD1. CDR3 sequence (DNA): TGTGCCAGCAGTTCACGAAACCGGGACAGGGACACTGAAGCTTTCTTT. It specifies CASSSRNRDRDTEAFF.